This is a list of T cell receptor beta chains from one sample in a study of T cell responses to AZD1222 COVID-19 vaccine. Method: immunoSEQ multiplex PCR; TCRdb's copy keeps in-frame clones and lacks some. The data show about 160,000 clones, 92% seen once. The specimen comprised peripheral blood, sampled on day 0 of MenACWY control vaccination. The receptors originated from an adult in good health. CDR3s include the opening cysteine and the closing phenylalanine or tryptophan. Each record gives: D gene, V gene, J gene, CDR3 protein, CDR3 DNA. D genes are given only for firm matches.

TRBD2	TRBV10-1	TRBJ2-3	CASSPVFSGSVDTQYF	TGCGCCAGCAGTCCCGTTTTTAGCGGGAGTGTAGATACGCAGTATTTT
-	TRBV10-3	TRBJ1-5	CAISESLTVGNQPQHF	TGTGCCATCAGTGAGTCTCTAACAGTCGGGAATCAGCCCCAGCATTTT
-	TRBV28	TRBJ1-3	CASRTHSGNTIYF	TGTGCCAGCAGGACACATTCTGGAAACACCATATATTTT
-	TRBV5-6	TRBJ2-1	CASSLMGGDEQFF	TGTGCCAGCAGTCTCATGGGGGGCGATGAGCAGTTCTTC
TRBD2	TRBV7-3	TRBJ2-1	CASSFISGNYNEQFF	TGTGCCAGCAGCTTTATAAGCGGGAATTACAATGAGCAGTTCTTC
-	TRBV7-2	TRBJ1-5	CASRLGGNQPQHF	TGTGCCAGCAGATTGGGGGGGAATCAGCCCCAGCATTTT
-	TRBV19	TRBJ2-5	CASSILGGTQETQYF	TGTGCCAGTAGTATATTAGGAGGGACTCAAGAGACCCAGTACTTC
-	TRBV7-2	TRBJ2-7	CASSFGFLGARIYEQYF	TGTGCCAGCAGCTTTGGATTTTTGGGGGCACGTATCTACGAGCAGTACTTC
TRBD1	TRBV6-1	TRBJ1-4	CASSVDRVEKLFF	TGTGCCAGCAGTGTGGACAGGGTTGAAAAACTGTTTTTT
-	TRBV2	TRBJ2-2	CASSLSWGDTGELFF	TGTGCCAGCAGCTTGTCGTGGGGGGACACCGGGGAGCTGTTTTTT
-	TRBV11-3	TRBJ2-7	CASSLGGGGSYEQYF	TGTGCCAGCAGCTTAGGAGGGGGAGGGTCCTACGAGCAGTACTTC
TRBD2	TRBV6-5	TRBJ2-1	CASKLKVAGGNEQFF	TGTGCCAGCAAATTAAAGGTAGCGGGGGGGAATGAGCAGTTCTTC
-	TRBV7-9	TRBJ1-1	CASSSPGLAAFF	TGTGCCAGCAGCTCCCCAGGTCTTGCGGCTTTCTTT
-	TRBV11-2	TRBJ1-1	CASSLLGVSTEAFF	TGTGCCAGCAGCCTTTTAGGGGTTTCCACTGAAGCTTTCTTT
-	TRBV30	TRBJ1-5	CAWSVYLNQPQHF	TGTGCCTGGAGTGTGTATCTCAATCAGCCCCAGCATTTT
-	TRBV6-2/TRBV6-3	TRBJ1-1	CASSYSSLNTEAFF	TGTGCCAGCAGTTACTCTTCTCTAAACACTGAAGCTTTCTTT
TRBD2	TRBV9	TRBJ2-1	CASSPVTSGGSYNEQFF	TGTGCCAGCAGCCCCGTGACTAGCGGGGGTTCCTACAATGAGCAGTTCTTC